This TCR beta chain is from a study of blood T cells in healthy people across ages. As for this clonotype: One end of the junction fails to match germline, which may point to a read error.

In germline, CDR1 is DFQATT, CDR2 SNEGSKA (reference sequence). The CDR3 contains 15 residues. The use of a sample-barcoded 5' primer and a J-beta primer mix characterized a second PCR of roughly 6 to 11 cycles. TCRdb reanalysed the 5' RACE reads using MiXCR and keeps one entry per CDR3 protein. The table records over 1,500,000 distinct CDR3 sequences, around 42% of them present only once. Sequencing used blood. This receptor was taken from a human donor in good health. This rearrangement joins TRBV20-1 to TRBJ1-2; 7 bases fit TRBD1. CDR3 protein: CCARVPGGRADGYTF. For the CDR3, the DNA is TGCTGTGCTAGAGTACCAGGGGGGCGCGCGGACGGCTACACCTTC.